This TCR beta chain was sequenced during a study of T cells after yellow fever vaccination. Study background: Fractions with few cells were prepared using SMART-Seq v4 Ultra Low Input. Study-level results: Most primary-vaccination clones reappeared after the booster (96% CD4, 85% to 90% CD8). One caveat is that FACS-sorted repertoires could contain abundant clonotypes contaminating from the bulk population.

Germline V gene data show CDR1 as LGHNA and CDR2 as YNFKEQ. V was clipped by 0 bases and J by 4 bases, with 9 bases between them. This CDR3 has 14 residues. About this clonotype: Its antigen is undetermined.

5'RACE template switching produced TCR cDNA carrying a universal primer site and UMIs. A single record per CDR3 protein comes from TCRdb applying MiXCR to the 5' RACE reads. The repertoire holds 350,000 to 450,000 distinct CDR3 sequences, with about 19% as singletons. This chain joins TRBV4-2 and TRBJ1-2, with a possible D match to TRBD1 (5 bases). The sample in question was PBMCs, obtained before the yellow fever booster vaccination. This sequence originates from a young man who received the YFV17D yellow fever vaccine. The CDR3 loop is CASSQDGGLYGYTF. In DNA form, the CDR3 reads TGTGCCAGCAGCCAAGACGGGGGACTCTATGGCTACACCTTC.